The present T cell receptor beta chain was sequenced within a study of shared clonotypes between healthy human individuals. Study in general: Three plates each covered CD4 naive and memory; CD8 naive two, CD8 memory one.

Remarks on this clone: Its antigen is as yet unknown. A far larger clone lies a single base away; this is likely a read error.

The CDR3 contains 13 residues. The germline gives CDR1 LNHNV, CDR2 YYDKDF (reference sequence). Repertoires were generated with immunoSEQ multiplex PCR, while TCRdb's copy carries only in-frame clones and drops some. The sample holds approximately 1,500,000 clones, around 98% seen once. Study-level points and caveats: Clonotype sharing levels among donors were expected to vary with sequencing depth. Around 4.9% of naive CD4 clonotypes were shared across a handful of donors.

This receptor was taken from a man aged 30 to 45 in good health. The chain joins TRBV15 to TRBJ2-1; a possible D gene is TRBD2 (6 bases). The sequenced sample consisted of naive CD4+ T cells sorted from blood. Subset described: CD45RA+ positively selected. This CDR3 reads CVTSRVSGEEQFF. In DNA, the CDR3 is TGTGTCACCAGCAGAGTTTCGGGAGAAGAGCAGTTCTTC.